This TCR beta chain was sequenced for a study of blood T cell repertoires in COVID-19. At the level of the study: COVID-19 samples, acute and convalescent, were from the United States, Italy and Spain. T cells, B-cell-depleted T cells, or PBMCs provided the cDNA or gDNA that served as material.

Per the germline V gene, CDR1 is WSHSY and CDR2 is SAAADI. The V segment lost 3 bases and the J segment 4 bases; nucleotides outside the gene matches: 12. CDR3 length: 17 amino acids. Original handling: Scientists estimated how many nucleated cells there were by amplifying reference gene primers. This table comes from immunoSEQ multiplex PCR, and its TCRdb copy is limited to in-frame clones, with some not included. The D gene and trimming were derived from the DNA, and the V and J assignments and clone size from that table. The data show just over 250,000 clones, about 91% seen once. The TCR comes from a young adult with COVID-19, enrolled during active disease. Input material: peripheral blood. J is TRBJ2-7 and V is TRBV10-2; 10 nucleotides agree with TRBD2. The CDR3, as DNA: TGCGCCAGCAGTGAACTCGTCTCGTGGACTAGCGGATACGAGCAGTACTTC. This encodes CASSELVSWTSGYEQYF.